A single sample gave rise to the 7 T cell receptor beta chains below, sequenced in a study of neoadjuvant nivolumab and ipilimumab in lung cancer. Repertoires were generated with immunoSEQ multiplex PCR, while TCRdb's copy carries only in-frame clones and drops some. The profile shows approximately 17,000 clones, 65% to 85% of them singletons. Material: tumor tissue, obtained after neoadjuvant nivolumab, alone or with ipilimumab, at or shortly before surgery. These receptors were taken from an adult with non-small cell lung cancer.

This clone has just a few counts. The chain has TRBV2 and TRBJ1-2; 7 bases match TRBD1. Losses at the gene ends were 7 bases for V and 10 bases for J; bases not matched to a gene: 12. CDR1 and CDR2 (germline): SNHLY, FYNNEI. The CDR3 contains 13 residues. For the CDR3, the DNA is TGTGCCAGCAAAAGGGCGACAGGGCCCAACTACACCTTC. Translated, it gives CASKRATGPNYTF. The full variable domain, in which reference TRBV2 and TRBJ1-2 provide the parts outside the CDR3, is EPEVTQTPSHQVTQMGQEVILRCVPISNHLYFYWYRQILGQKVEFLVSFYNNEISEKSEIFDDQFSVERPDGSNFTLKIRSTKLEDSAMYFCASKRATGPNYTFGSGTRLTVV.

The gene calls are TRBV2 and TRBJ1-2; D is unresolved. Deletions cut 6 bases from V and 0 bases from J, with 11 bases between. From germline, CDR1 is SNHLY and CDR2 FYNNEI. CDR3 length equals 14 residues. Here the CDR3 reads CASRGQLPNYGYTF. The CDR3 DNA sequence: TGTGCCAGCAGGGGTCAACTTCCTAACTATGGCTACACCTTC.

The rearrangement uses TRBV10-1 and TRBJ1-1; 11 bases align to TRBD1. V lost 7 bases, J lost 6 bases, and 4 bases stayed unmatched. The CDR3 is made up of 13 amino acids. CDR1 and CDR2 (germline): WNHNN, SYGVQD (reference sequence). CDR3 nucleotide sequence: TGCGCCAGCACCCGGGACAGGGGGTCTGAAGCTTTCTTT. Its protein is CASTRDRGSEAFF.

There are a few counts of this clone. The chain uses TRBV5-4 and TRBJ2-2; 8 nucleotides align to TRBD2. CDR3 length: 16 amino acids. With 3 bases clipped from V and 4 bases from J, the junction kept 8 bases outside the gene matches. Looked up from germline, CDR1 is SGHNT and CDR2 is YYREEE (reference sequence). CDR3 DNA sequence: TGTGCCAGCAGCTCCCTCGGGGGGGCGAGCACCGGGGAGCTGTTTTTT. Its protein is CASSSLGGASTGELFF. Combining the CDR3 with reference TRBV5-4 and TRBJ2-2 gives the whole variable domain ETGVTQSPTHLIKTRGQQVTLRCSSQSGHNTVSWYQQALGQGPQFIFQYYREEENGRGNFPPRFSGLQFPNYSSELNVNALELDDSALYLCASSSLGGASTGELFFGEGSRLTVL.

The chain has TRBV19 and TRBJ1-1, with D unresolved. With 10 bases removed from V and 5 bases from J, the gap between germline ends came to 17 bases. The CDR3 consists of 13 residues. Germline V gene sequence: CDR1 LNHDA, CDR2 SQIVND (reference sequence). This CDR3 is CATSARVYTEAFF. In nucleotides, the CDR3 is TGTGCCACCTCCGCCCGGGTGTATACTGAAGCTTTCTTT.

V gene TRBV29-1 combines with J gene TRBJ2-7; D remains unclear. V was shortened by 4 bases and J by 7 bases, with 17 bases between the two germline ends. CDR1 SQVTM and CDR2 ANQGSEA come from the germline V gene. The CDR3 covers 13 residues. CDR3 protein: CSVVGYPIGEQYF. Here the CDR3 DNA reads TGCAGCGTTGTAGGGTACCCCATAGGAGAGCAGTACTTC.

This chain connects TRBV4-1 to TRBJ1-5; 7 bases are a match to TRBD1. Unmatched junction bases numbered 8, after V lost 0 bases and J lost 3 bases. The CDR3 contains 17 residues. CDR1 and CDR2 from the germline V gene are MGHRA and YSYEKL. The CDR3 is CASSQDRAGGDNQPQHF. CDR3 in DNA: TGCGCCAGCAGCCAAGATAGGGCAGGGGGTGACAATCAGCCCCAGCATTTT.